Following are 26 T cell receptor beta chains from one sample sequenced in a study of control samples from healthy donors and cancer patients. The assay was immunoSEQ multiplex PCR, and TCRdb's table has in-frame clones only and misses some. The sample yields under 150,000 clones, about nine tenths seen once. The sequencing input was blood. These receptor sequences come from a man under 40 in good health.

This clone was seen repeatedly, ten times or more. The rearrangement uses TRBV15 and TRBJ1-1, with D maybe TRBD1 (6 bases). The germline CDR1 and CDR2 sequences are LNHNV and YYDKDF (reference sequence). The CDR3 has 14 amino acids. The V and J ends lost 5 bases and 1 base respectively, with 11 bases between them. CDR3 nucleotide sequence: TGTGCCACCAGCGGCAAGACAGGGAACACTGAAGCTTTCTTT. Translated: CATSGKTGNTEAFF.

The chain uses TRBV9 and TRBJ2-5, with D perhaps TRBD1 (7 bases). The ends were cut back, 1 base at V and 5 bases at J, with 18 bases in the middle. There are 16 residues in the CDR3. Germline assignment: CDR1 SGDLS and CDR2 YYNGEE. The CDR3 nucleotides read TGTGCCAGCAGCGTATCCGCCAGGGGGGACCGTGAGACCCAGTACTTC. Protein product: CASSVSARGDRETQYF.

V gene TRBV6-1 combines with J gene TRBJ2-1; possibly TRBD1 or TRBD2 for D (6 bases each). With 2 bases removed from V and 9 bases from J, the gap between germline ends came to 14 bases. In germline, CDR1 is MNHNS, CDR2 SASEGT. CDR3 length: 14 residues. The CDR3, as DNA: TGTGCCAGCAGTGAACGGATCGGAGGGGGTGAGCAGTTCTTC. This codes for CASSERIGGGEQFF.

This chain connects TRBV14 to TRBJ1-1; 11 bases are shared with TRBD1. Germline values: CDR1 SGHDN, CDR2 FVKESK. This CDR3 contains 14 residues. J was trimmed by 5 bases and V by 5 bases; bases with no gene match: 4. CDR3 bases: TGTGCCAGCAGCGGGACAGGGGGACTTACTGAAGCTTTCTTT. This encodes CASSGTGGLTEAFF.

The chain has TRBV5-1 and TRBJ2-7; 7 bases line up with TRBD2. V trimming: 3 bases; J trimming: 2 bases; junction bases outside the gene matches: 2. Germline V CDR1 and CDR2: SGHRS, YFSETQ. This CDR3 contains 13 residues. The DNA for the CDR3 is TGCGCCAGCAGCTCTAGCGGAACCTACGAGCAGTACTTC. Translated: CASSSSGTYEQYF.

In its sample, this clone was seen once. The chain combines TRBV18 with TRBJ1-5, with D tentatively TRBD1 (5 bases). This CDR3 has 16 amino acids. Trimming shortened V by 2 bases and J by 2 bases, and 13 bases separated the two germline ends. CDR1 is KGHSH, CDR2 LQKENI, per germline. The CDR3 loop is CASSPGTDFGNQPQHF. CDR3 sequence (DNA): TGTGCCAGCTCACCAGGGACCGACTTTGGCAATCAGCCCCAGCATTTT. The whole variable domain, filled in from reference TRBV18 and TRBJ1-5, reads NAGVMQNPRHLVRRRGQEARLRCSPMKGHSHVYWYRQLPEEGLKFMVYLQKENIIDESGMPKERFSAEFPKEGPSILRIQQVVRGDSAAYFCASSPGTDFGNQPQHFGDGTRLSIL.

The chain employs TRBV4-3 and TRBJ2-4, with 8 bases fitting TRBD1. The CDR3 covers 15 residues. CDR1 and CDR2 from the germline V gene are LGHNA and YSLEER. Trimming cost V 1 base and J 1 base; bases outside gene matches: 0. This CDR3 reads CASSQAGGAKNIQYF. CDR3 DNA: TGCGCCAGCAGCCAAGCAGGGGGCGCCAAAAACATTCAGTACTTC.

The genes are TRBV6-6 and TRBJ1-2; D ambiguous. The V end was cut by 4 bases, the J end by 4 bases, with 16 bases between. The CDR3 covers 15 residues. From germline, CDR1 is MNHNY and CDR2 SVGAGI (reference sequence). The CDR3 bases are TGTGCCAGCAGTTCCACCCGAGGCGAGGTCTATGGCTACACCTTC. Its protein is CASSSTRGEVYGYTF.

Here the CDR3 DNA reads TGTGCCAGCAGAGCTGACAGGGGGCAAGAGACCCAGTACTTC. Translation gives CASRADRGQETQYF. V and J are TRBV6-5 and TRBJ2-5; 9 bases line up with TRBD1. CDR3 length: 14 amino acids. V trimming: 6 bases; J trimming: 2 bases; junction bases outside the gene matches: 4. CDR1 and CDR2 from the germline V gene are MNHEY and SVGAGI.

The CDR3 nucleotides are TGTGCAAGTCGCCTGACAGGGTTCGGTGAAAAACTGTTTTTT. Protein: CASRLTGFGEKLFF. The chain links TRBV12-2 to TRBJ1-4; whether TRBD1, the table's D call, matches the DNA was not checked. TRBV12-2 is shown as a pseudogene. This CDR3 region has 14 residues.

This clone was counted a single time. The chain combines TRBV6-5 with TRBJ1-1; D remains ambiguous. Germline CDR1 reads MNHEY; CDR2 reads SVGAGI. The CDR3 loop spans 14 amino acids. Trimming removed 6 bases from V and 1 base from J, with 12 bases in between. CDR3 region: CASSSAATNTEAFF. The DNA for the CDR3 is TGTGCCAGCAGCTCGGCAGCGACGAACACTGAAGCTTTCTTT.

The chain employs TRBV4-3 and TRBJ2-7; TRBD2 matches at 13 bases. This CDR3 region has 16 residues. Per germline, CDR1 LGHNA and CDR2 YSLEER. V gave up 2 bases and J gave up 3 bases; unmatched junction bases: 4. The CDR3: CASSQMRTSGSYEQYF. The CDR3 DNA reads TGCGCCAGCAGCCAAATGCGGACTAGCGGGAGCTACGAGCAGTACTTC.

The chain uses TRBV6-1 and TRBJ1-5; maybe TRBD1 (6 bases). Germline CDR1 and CDR2: MNHNS and SASEGT. V shed 3 bases and J shed 5 bases, with 11 bases lying between them. This CDR3 is 14 amino acids long. DNA for the CDR3: TGTGCCAGCAGTGAGACAGGAAGGGATCAGCCCCAGCATTTT. This codes for CASSETGRDQPQHF.

V is TRBV5-4 and J is TRBJ1-2, with 9 bases fitting TRBD1. After removal of 0 bases from V and 13 bases from J, the junction contained 10 bases not matched to a gene. This CDR3 is built from 14 residues. In germline, CDR1 is SGHNT, CDR2 YYREEE (reference sequence). CDR3 in DNA: TGTGCCAGCAGCTTGGAGTTTAAGCAGGGACAGGGCACCTTC. Residues: CASSLEFKQGQGTF.

The chain joins TRBV9 to TRBJ2-7; 8 nucleotides line up with TRBD1. After removal of 0 bases from V and 6 bases from J, the junction contained 2 bases not matched to a gene. Germline CDR1 and CDR2: SGDLS and YYNGEE. The CDR3 has 13 residues. The CDR3 bases are TGTGCCAGCAGCGTAGGGCAGGGGGCCGAGCAGTACTTC. Translating it yields CASSVGQGAEQYF.

This rearrangement joins TRBV12-5 to TRBJ1-2; 8 bases fit TRBD1. The CDR3 is 15 residues long. CDR1 and CDR2 (germline): LGHNT, FRNRAP. After removal of 5 bases from V and 3 bases from J, the junction contained 8 bases not matched to a gene. The CDR3 DNA reads TGTGCTAGTGGTCTTGTCTCGGGACAGGACTATGGCTACACCTTC. This gives the protein CASGLVSGQDYGYTF.

As DNA, the CDR3 is TGTGCCAGCTCTTCGGCCGGACAGAACAATCAGCCCCAGCATTTT. It yields the protein CASSSAGQNNQPQHF. The chain joins TRBV18 to TRBJ1-5; D may be TRBD1 (6 bases). CDR3 length: 15 amino acids. Trimming removed 6 bases at V and 3 bases at J, with 15 bases between. The germline V gene encodes CDR1 KGHSH and CDR2 LQKENI.

The V gene is TRBV5-6, the J gene TRBJ1-5; D remains unclear. The V and J ends lost 1 base and 4 bases respectively, with 6 bases between them. This CDR3 spans 13 amino acids. The germline V gene encodes CDR1 SGHDT and CDR2 YYEEEE. The CDR3 spells CASSLFGNQPQHF. The CDR3 coding sequence is TGTGCCAGCAGCTTGTTTGGAAATCAGCCCCAGCATTTT.

The chain links TRBV15 to TRBJ1-2; D remains ambiguous. Germline CDR1 and CDR2: LNHNV and YYDKDF (reference sequence). This CDR3 is built from 12 residues. Trimming cost V 8 bases and J 2 bases, with 9 bases left between them. The CDR3 here is CATREGNYGYTF. The CDR3 nucleotides read TGTGCCACCCGGGAGGGAAACTATGGCTACACCTTC.

This clone was picked up a small number of times. The chain is built from TRBV2 and TRBJ2-3; TRBD2 aligns across 10 bases. This CDR3 has 14 amino acids. Germline V gene data show CDR1 as SNHLY and CDR2 as FYNNEI. J gave up 3 bases and V 5 bases, and 2 bases lay outside the gene matches. The CDR3 spells CASSRTSGTDTQYF. CDR3 sequence (DNA): TGTGCCAGCAGTCGGACTAGCGGAACAGATACGCAGTATTTT.

The chain uses TRBV3-1 (or the pseudogene TRBV3-2) and TRBJ2-7, with 14 positions matching TRBD2. Germline lookup yields CDR1 LGHDT and CDR2 YNNKEL (reference sequence). The CDR3 sequence is 16 residues long. V was clipped by 4 bases and J by 7 bases; unmatched bases: 9. CDR3 residues: CASSPRGLAGDGEQYF. CDR3 nucleotide sequence: TGTGCCAGCAGCCCACGGGGACTAGCGGGAGATGGTGAGCAGTACTTC.

V gene TRBV27 combines with J gene TRBJ2-3; 12 nucleotides agree with TRBD2. V gave up 7 bases and J gave up 4 bases; unmatched junction bases: 3. The CDR3 runs to 14 residues. Germline V gene sequence: CDR1 MNHEY, CDR2 SMNVEV (reference sequence). The CDR3 loop is CASTLAGGSDTQYF. The CDR3 DNA is TGTGCCAGCACCCTAGCGGGAGGGTCAGATACGCAGTATTTT.

The chain carries TRBV6-2 or TRBV6-3 and TRBJ2-2; either TRBD1 or TRBD2 may fit D (5 bases each). The germline gives CDR1 MNHEY, CDR2 SVGEGT. The V gene lost 3 bases and the J gene lost 6 bases, with 20 bases spanning the gap. CDR3 size: 17 residues. The CDR3: CASSYWGSGSLAGELFF. CDR3 nucleotide sequence: TGTGCCAGCAGTTATTGGGGCAGCGGAAGTCTCGCCGGGGAGCTGTTTTTT.

V usage is TRBV6-4 and J usage is TRBJ2-2; TRBD1 matches 8 bases. The junction had 4 bases not matched to a gene; V was cut back by 6 bases and J by 4 bases. This CDR3 spans 14 amino acids. Germline CDR1 and CDR2: MRHNA and SNTAGT. The CDR3 sequence is CASSGQGSTGELFF. CDR3 nucleotides: TGTGCCAGCAGCGGACAGGGTTCCACCGGGGAGCTGTTTTTT.

Concerning this clone itself: A junction boundary mismatches the germline segment, possibly from a read error. The J gene is TRBJ2-1, the V gene TRBV9; 7 nucleotides align to TRBD2. The CDR3 covers 15 residues. Germline values: CDR1 SGDLS, CDR2 YYNGEE. The CDR3, as DNA: TGTGCCAGCACCGTAGGACTAGGGTCCTACAATGAGCAGTTCTTC. It specifies CASTVGLGSYNEQFF.

The chain employs TRBV7-9 and TRBJ2-7; 8 bases match TRBD2. Germline trimming cut 5 bases from V and 2 bases from J; bases unmatched to any gene: 11. Germline lookup yields CDR1 SEHNR and CDR2 FQNEAQ (reference sequence). This CDR3 region has 16 residues. CDR3 sequence (DNA): TGTGCCAGCAGCCAAACCACAAGCGGGAGAGCCTACGAGCAGTACTTC. Translated: CASSQTTSGRAYEQYF.